This T cell receptor beta chain was recorded in a study of blood T cell repertoires in COVID-19. Study context: Researchers got acute and convalescent COVID-19 samples from the United States, Italy and Spain. Sources were T cells, B-cell-depleted T cells, or PBMCs; the material itself was cDNA or gDNA.

In this sample, this clone turned up a few times. Per the study methods: Estimated nucleated cell counts came from reference gene primer amplification. Produced via immunoSEQ multiplex PCR; TCRdb's table is partial and in-frame only. V, J and clone size were drawn from that table, and D and trimming were deduced from the DNA. The sample holds 65,000 to 75,000 clones, around 87% seen once. V was clipped by 8 bases and J by 0 bases, with 8 bases between them. The germline CDR1 and CDR2 sequences are MDHEN and SYDVKM. This CDR3 comprises 13 residues. Sequencing was done on a sample of peripheral blood. The TCR originated in a woman over 75 with active or convalescent COVID-19. J is TRBJ1-5 and V is TRBV28; D unresolved. CDR3 amino acids: CASHLSSNQPQHF. The DNA for the CDR3 is TGTGCCAGCCATTTGAGTAGCAATCAGCCCCAGCATTTT.